The 11 T cell receptor beta chains given below trace back to one sample, sequenced in a study of T-cell memory formation after mild COVID-19. One entry per CDR3 protein results from TCRdb running MiXCR on the 5' RACE reads. The table includes hundreds of thousands of distinct CDR3 sequences, 15% detected once. The material sequenced was PBMCs or a T cell subset sorted from them (not recorded which). The receptors stem from an adult woman who had mild COVID-19 (a few samples of this study predate the infection). Cell type and time point are not known.

The chain employs TRBV15 and TRBJ1-2, with D possibly matching TRBD1 (5 bases). Per the germline V gene, CDR1 is LNHNV and CDR2 is YYDKDF (reference sequence). Trimming removed 5 bases from V and 8 bases from J, with 24 bases in between. This CDR3 spans 16 amino acids. Here the CDR3 reads CATSLRGSLPLGGYTF. The CDR3 DNA reads as TGTGCCACCAGCCTTAGGGGCAGTCTACCCCTGGGGGGCTACACCTTC. The full variable domain, its missing parts supplied by reference TRBV15 and TRBJ1-2, is DAMVIQNPRYQVTQFGKPVTLSCSQTLNHNVMYWYQQKSSQAPKLLFHYYDKDFNNEADTPDNFQSRRPNTSFCFLDIRSPGLGDTAMYLCATSLRGSLPLGGYTFGSGTRLTVV.

This clonotype came up a few times. This chain uses TRBV9 with TRBJ2-3; tentative D call: TRBD1 (6 bases). The CDR3 runs to 15 residues. Germline-derived CDR1 and CDR2 are SGDLS and YYNGEE. Between the trimmed V and J ends, which lost 6 bases and 5 bases, there was a span of 19 bases. Written as DNA, the CDR3 is TGTGCCAGCAACAATAGGGGGAGTCGGAAAGATACGCAGTATTTT. This translates into CASNNRGSRKDTQYF.

The chain recombines TRBV5-1 with TRBJ2-1, with TRBD2 matching 14 bases. This CDR3 comprises 15 residues. CDR1 is SGHRS and CDR2 is YFSETQ in the germline V gene. V dropped 4 bases and J dropped 9; count of bases not matched to a gene: 6. The CDR3, as DNA: TGCGCCAGCAGCCCGGGACTAGCGGGAGACGGTGAGCAGTTCTTC. This sequence encodes CASSPGLAGDGEQFF.

The chain is built from TRBV27 and TRBJ1-2, with D unresolved. The V gene's germline CDR1 is MNHEY and CDR2 SMNVEV (reference sequence). This CDR3 has 13 amino acids. The V end lost 2 bases, the J end lost 4 bases, and 8 bases lay between the germline ends. The CDR3 loop is CASSLRGSYGYTF. In nucleotides, the CDR3 is TGTGCCAGCAGTTTAAGAGGGAGCTATGGCTACACCTTC.

J is TRBJ2-3 and V is TRBV3-1; 12 positions match TRBD2. Per the germline V gene, CDR1 is LGHDT and CDR2 is YNNKEL (reference sequence). The CDR3 contains 18 residues. V trimming: 5 bases; J trimming: 2 bases; junction bases outside the gene matches: 11. In DNA, the CDR3 is TGTGCCAGCAGCGCGACTAGCGGGAGCCACTCTTACACAGATACGCAGTATTTT. This gives the protein CASSATSGSHSYTDTQYF.

The rearrangement joins TRBV14 to TRBJ1-1, with D possibly TRBD1 on 6 matching bases. Trimming took 1 base from V and 5 from J, leaving 20 bases between them. This CDR3 spans 17 amino acids. The germline gives CDR1 SGHDN, CDR2 FVKESK. The CDR3 here is CASSQVLSYQGSTEAFF. CDR3 sequence (DNA): TGTGCCAGCAGCCAAGTCCTTAGTTATCAGGGGTCGACTGAAGCTTTCTTT.

The rearrangement links TRBV18 to TRBJ2-7; D unclear. The ends were cut back, 3 bases at V and 7 bases at J, with 10 bases in the middle. The CDR3 covers 12 residues. CDR1 is KGHSH, CDR2 LQKENI, per germline. The CDR3 region is CASSPVSTEQYF. The DNA for the CDR3 is TGTGCCAGCTCACCGGTCTCAACGGAGCAGTACTTC.

This clonotype was detected many times. The V and J genes are TRBV14 and TRBJ2-1, with D uncertain. Germline CDR1 reads SGHDN; CDR2 reads FVKESK. The CDR3 totals 16 residues. The V end lost 0 bases, the J end lost 0 bases, and 9 bases lay between the germline ends. This CDR3 is CASSQELLFSYNEQFF. The CDR3 region has the DNA TGTGCCAGCAGCCAAGAACTCCTGTTCTCCTACAATGAGCAGTTCTTC.

The gene calls are TRBV20-1 and TRBJ2-1, with 10 bases lining up with TRBD2. The CDR3 length is 15 residues. Germline CDR1 reads DFQATT; CDR2 reads SNEGSKA (reference sequence). Trimming removed 3 bases from V and 4 bases from J; junction bases left unmatched: 6. CDR3 region: CSARDSGRPYNEQFF. CDR3 bases: TGCAGTGCTAGGGATAGCGGGAGGCCTTACAATGAGCAGTTCTTC.

V is TRBV11-3 and J is TRBJ2-4, with D hard to call. Trimming left V 1 base short and J 3 bases short, with 7 bases between. CDR1 is SGHNT and CDR2 is YENEEA in the germline V gene. The CDR3 runs to 14 residues. For the CDR3, the DNA is TGTGCCAGCAGCTTAGGAGGCAGCAAAAACATTCAGTACTTC. Its protein is CASSLGGSKNIQYF. Combining the CDR3 with reference TRBV11-3 and TRBJ2-4 gives the whole variable domain EAGVVQSPRYKIIEKKQPVAFWCNPISGHNTLYWYLQNLGQGPELLIRYENEEAVDDSQLPKDRFSAERLKGVDSTLKIQPAELGDSAVYLCASSLGGSKNIQYFGAGTRLSVL.

This clonotype was recorded many times. The chain combines TRBV3-1 with TRBJ2-2, with a weak D call TRBD1 (6 bases). The V and J ends lost 3 bases and 6 bases respectively, with 11 bases between them. This CDR3 spans 14 amino acids. Germline V gene sequence: CDR1 LGHDT, CDR2 YNNKEL (reference sequence). This CDR3 reads CASSQTGRAGELFF. CDR3 sequence (DNA): TGTGCCAGCAGCCAGACAGGACGTGCCGGGGAGCTGTTTTTT.